This TCR beta chain is from a study of shared clonotypes between healthy human individuals. About the study: Researchers drew samples from a couple of women and a few men aged 18 to 49. Study conclusions and caveats: A reduction in generation probabilities was seen for non-shared clonotypes relative to those shared by all four donors. Naive CD4 clonotype sharing across a handful of donors was approximately 5%.

Germline CDR1 reads MGHRA; CDR2 reads YSYEKL. CDR3 length equals 13 residues. About this clone: Its cognate antigen is unknown.

Generated by immunoSEQ multiplex PCR, the TCRdb table keeps only in-frame clones and is missing some. The sample includes roughly 1.5 million clones, approximately 98% of them seen just once. Subsets obtained from CD4+ cells comprised CD45RA+ naive and CD45RA-negative memory cells. The chain employs TRBV4-1 and TRBJ2-5; D gene uncertain. The DNA end favors TRBJ2-7, so the J call may be wrong. Sequencing was done on a sample of naive CD4+ T cells sorted from blood. Stated subset: CD45RA+ positively selected. The clonotype was recovered from a man aged 25 to 40 in good health. The DNA for the CDR3 is TGCGCCAGCAGCCAAGGGGTTTCCTACGAGCAGTACTTC. Translated, it gives CASSQGVSYEQYF.